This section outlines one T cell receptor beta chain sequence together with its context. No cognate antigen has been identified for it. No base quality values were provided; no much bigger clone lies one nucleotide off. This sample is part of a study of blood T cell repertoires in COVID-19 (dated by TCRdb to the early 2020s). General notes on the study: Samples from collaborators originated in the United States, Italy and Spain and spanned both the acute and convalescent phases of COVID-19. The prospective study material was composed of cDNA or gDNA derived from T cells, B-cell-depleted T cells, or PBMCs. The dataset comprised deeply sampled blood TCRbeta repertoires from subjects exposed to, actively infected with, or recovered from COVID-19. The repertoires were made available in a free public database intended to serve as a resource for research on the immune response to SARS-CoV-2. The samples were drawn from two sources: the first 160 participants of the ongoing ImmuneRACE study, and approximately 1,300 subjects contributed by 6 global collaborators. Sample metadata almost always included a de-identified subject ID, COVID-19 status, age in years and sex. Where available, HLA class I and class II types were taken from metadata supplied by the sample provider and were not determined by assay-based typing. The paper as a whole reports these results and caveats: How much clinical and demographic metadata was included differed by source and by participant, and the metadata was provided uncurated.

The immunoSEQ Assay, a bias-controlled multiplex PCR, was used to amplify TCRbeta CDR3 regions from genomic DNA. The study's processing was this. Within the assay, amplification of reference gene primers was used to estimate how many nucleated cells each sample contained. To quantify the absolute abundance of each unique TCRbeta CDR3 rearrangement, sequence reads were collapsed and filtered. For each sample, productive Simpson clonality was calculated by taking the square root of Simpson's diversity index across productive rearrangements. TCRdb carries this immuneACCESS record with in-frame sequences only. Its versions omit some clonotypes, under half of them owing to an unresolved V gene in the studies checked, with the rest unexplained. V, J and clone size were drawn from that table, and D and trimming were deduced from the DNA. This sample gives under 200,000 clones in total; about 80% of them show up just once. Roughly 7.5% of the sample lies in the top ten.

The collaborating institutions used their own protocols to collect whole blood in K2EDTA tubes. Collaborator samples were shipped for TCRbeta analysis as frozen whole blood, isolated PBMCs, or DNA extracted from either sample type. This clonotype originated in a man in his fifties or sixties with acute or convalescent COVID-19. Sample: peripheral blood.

The CDR3 reads as follows: CASSLNAGGGETQYF. The sequence in DNA is TGTGCCAGCAGCTTAAATGCAGGGGGCGGGGAGACCCAGTACTTC. This chain is built from TRBV11-3 and TRBJ2-5; TRBD1 agrees with 8 junctional bases. Per the germline V gene, SGHNT is the CDR1 and YENEEA is the CDR2. Spanning cysteine to phenylalanine, the CDR3 consists of 15 amino acids. The only DNA kept is the CDR3, 45 bases in frame from the first base. After removal of 2 bases from V and 5 bases from J, the junction retains 7 bases not matched to a gene.